The rows below give T cell receptor beta chains drawn from one sample of a study of Ad26.COV2.S vaccination and SARS-CoV-2 variants. TCRdb's copy holds only in-frame clones and misses some; the assay was immunoSEQ multiplex PCR. The data show hundreds of thousands of clones, with about 88% seen just once and approximately 5.9% held by the top ten. The sample was peripheral blood, taken in a trial of Ad26.COV2.S vaccine versus placebo. Receptors originate from a person between 18 and 65 years old who received the Ad26.COV2.S COVID-19 vaccine or a placebo. CDR3s include the opening cysteine and the closing phenylalanine or tryptophan. The D gene is left open where the match is weak. For some rows the clone size is stated as once, few or many, or as a class when expanded; others skip it.

J gene: TRBJ1-2; clone size: NA; CDR3 length: 14; D gene: NA; V gene: TRBV6-2/TRBV6-3; CDR3 protein: CASSYGSAGGGYTF; CDR3 DNA: TGTGCCAGCAGTTACGGATCGGCCGGCGGGGGCTACACCTTC
J gene: TRBJ2-1; clone size: NA; CDR3 length: 14; D gene: TRBD2; V gene: TRBV9; CDR3 protein: CASSLTSGLGVQFF; CDR3 DNA: TGTGCCAGCAGCCTGACTAGCGGTTTAGGGGTGCAGTTCTTC
J gene: TRBJ2-1; clone size: NA; CDR3 length: 15; D gene: TRBD1; V gene: TRBV9; CDR3 protein: CASSVAGQPYNEQFF; CDR3 DNA: TGTGCCAGCAGCGTAGCGGGACAGCCTTACAATGAGCAGTTCTTC
J gene: TRBJ2-5; clone size: NA; CDR3 length: 14; D gene: NA; V gene: TRBV3-1/TRBV3-2; CDR3 protein: CASSQGEIRETQYF; CDR3 DNA: TGTGCCAGCAGCCAGGGGGAGATTCGAGAGACCCAGTACTTC
J gene: TRBJ2-7; clone size: NA; CDR3 length: 12; D gene: TRBD1; V gene: TRBV6-2/TRBV6-3; CDR3 protein: CASSRTGFEQYF; CDR3 DNA: TGTGCCAGCAGCCGGACAGGGTTCGAGCAGTACTTC
J gene: TRBJ1-1; clone size: NA; CDR3 length: 12; D gene: NA; V gene: TRBV7-6; CDR3 protein: CASSLRGAEAFF; CDR3 DNA: TGTGCCAGCAGCTTAAGAGGGGCGGAAGCTTTCTTT
J gene: TRBJ2-1; clone size: NA; CDR3 length: 15; D gene: NA; V gene: TRBV5-1; CDR3 protein: CASSGESHSYNEQFF; CDR3 DNA: TGCGCCAGCAGTGGAGAAAGCCACTCCTACAATGAGCAGTTCTTC
J gene: TRBJ1-5; clone size: NA; CDR3 length: 16; D gene: NA; V gene: TRBV19; CDR3 protein: CASSIPYSSGNQPQHF; CDR3 DNA: TGTGCCAGTAGTATCCCGTACTCTTCGGGCAATCAGCCCCAGCATTTT
J gene: TRBJ2-3; clone size: NA; CDR3 length: 14; D gene: TRBD2; V gene: TRBV10-3; CDR3 protein: CAISSGGLTDTQYF; CDR3 DNA: TGTGCCATCAGCAGCGGGGGTTTGACAGATACGCAGTATTTT
J gene: TRBJ1-2; clone size: NA; CDR3 length: 14; D gene: NA; V gene: TRBV6-5; CDR3 protein: CASSYSTRFYGYTF; CDR3 DNA: TGTGCCAGCAGTTACTCGACCCGGTTCTATGGCTACACCTTC
J gene: TRBJ1-1; clone size: NA; CDR3 length: 16; D gene: NA; V gene: TRBV4-2; CDR3 protein: CASSQDPVGGGTEAFF; CDR3 DNA: TGTGCCAGCAGCCAAGATCCCGTAGGGGGAGGCACTGAAGCTTTCTTT
J gene: TRBJ1-2; clone size: NA; CDR3 length: 17; D gene: TRBD1; V gene: TRBV25-1; CDR3 protein: CASSVTGGSRNFYGYTF; CDR3 DNA: TGTGCCAGCAGTGTCACAGGGGGCTCGAGGAACTTCTATGGCTACACCTTC
J gene: TRBJ2-1; clone size: NA; CDR3 length: 16; D gene: TRBD2; V gene: TRBV12-5; CDR3 protein: CASGLLTGTSHNEQFF; CDR3 DNA: TGTGCTAGTGGTTTGTTAACCGGGACTAGCCACAATGAGCAGTTCTTC
J gene: TRBJ1-6; clone size: NA; CDR3 length: 17; D gene: NA; V gene: TRBV7-9; CDR3 protein: CASSLGIGGRGDSPLHF; CDR3 DNA: TGTGCCAGCAGCTTAGGGATTGGTGGCAGGGGAGATTCACCCCTCCACTTT
J gene: TRBJ1-2; clone size: once; CDR3 length: 15; D gene: TRBD1; V gene: TRBV4-3; CDR3 protein: CASSHVTGGGYGYTF; CDR3 DNA: TGCGCCAGCAGCCATGTGACAGGGGGCGGCTATGGCTACACCTTC
J gene: TRBJ1-3; clone size: NA; CDR3 length: 13; D gene: NA; V gene: TRBV5-1; CDR3 protein: CASSSGNLNTIYF; CDR3 DNA: TGCGCCAGCAGCAGCGGGAATTTAAACACCATATATTTT
J gene: TRBJ2-7; clone size: NA; CDR3 length: 13; D gene: NA; V gene: TRBV27; CDR3 protein: CASSSDFTYEQYF; CDR3 DNA: TGTGCCAGCAGTTCGGACTTCACCTACGAGCAGTACTTC
J gene: TRBJ1-1; clone size: NA; CDR3 length: 16; D gene: TRBD1; V gene: TRBV2; CDR3 protein: CASSADRVRPNTEAFF; CDR3 DNA: TGTGCCAGCAGCGCTGACAGGGTCCGGCCGAACACTGAAGCTTTCTTT
J gene: TRBJ1-2; clone size: NA; CDR3 length: 17; D gene: NA; V gene: TRBV6-2/TRBV6-3; CDR3 protein: CASSYSTRGPYLYGYTF; CDR3 DNA: TGTGCCAGCAGTTACTCGACACGGGGGCCCTACCTCTATGGCTACACCTTC
J gene: TRBJ2-1; clone size: once; CDR3 length: 15; D gene: TRBD2; V gene: TRBV6-5; CDR3 protein: CAGDQGTSGSNEQFF; CDR3 DNA: TGTGCCGGCGACCAGGGGACTAGCGGGAGCAATGAGCAGTTCTTC
J gene: TRBJ2-6; clone size: once; CDR3 length: 16; D gene: NA; V gene: TRBV6-1; CDR3 protein: CASSERTVSGANVLTF; CDR3 DNA: TGTGCCAGCAGTGAACGGACAGTCTCTGGGGCCAACGTCCTGACTTTC
J gene: TRBJ2-1; clone size: NA; CDR3 length: 15; D gene: NA; V gene: TRBV7-9; CDR3 protein: CASSLRITINNEQFF; CDR3 DNA: TGTGCCAGCAGCTTACGAATTACTATAAACAATGAGCAGTTCTTC
J gene: TRBJ2-7; clone size: NA; CDR3 length: 14; D gene: NA; V gene: TRBV7-2; CDR3 protein: CASSFSTATYEQYF; CDR3 DNA: TGTGCCAGCAGCTTTTCGACAGCCACCTACGAGCAGTACTTC
J gene: TRBJ1-1; clone size: NA; CDR3 length: 14; D gene: NA; V gene: TRBV7-9; CDR3 protein: CASSFGAQGTEAFF; CDR3 DNA: TGTGCCAGCAGCTTCGGGGCGCAGGGCACTGAAGCTTTCTTT
J gene: TRBJ1-4; clone size: NA; CDR3 length: 14; D gene: NA; V gene: TRBV5-1; CDR3 protein: CASSPDSTNEKLFF; CDR3 DNA: TGCGCCAGCAGCCCTGACAGCACTAATGAAAAACTGTTTTTT
J gene: TRBJ2-3; clone size: NA; CDR3 length: 11; D gene: NA; V gene: TRBV5-1; CDR3 protein: CASTGTDTQYF; CDR3 DNA: TGCGCCAGCACCGGCACAGATACGCAGTATTTT
J gene: TRBJ2-5; clone size: NA; CDR3 length: 13; D gene: NA; V gene: TRBV29-1; CDR3 protein: CSVDTDRKETQYF; CDR3 DNA: TGCAGCGTGGATACCGACAGGAAAGAGACCCAGTACTTC
J gene: TRBJ2-3; clone size: once; CDR3 length: 13; D gene: NA; V gene: TRBV5-6; CDR3 protein: CASSFSSTDTQYF; CDR3 DNA: TGTGCCAGCAGCTTTTCTAGCACAGATACGCAGTATTTT
J gene: TRBJ1-1; clone size: NA; CDR3 length: 15; D gene: NA; V gene: TRBV12-5; CDR3 protein: CASDPQGHSNTEAFF; CDR3 DNA: TGTGCTAGTGATCCACAGGGACACTCGAACACTGAAGCTTTCTTT
J gene: TRBJ1-6; clone size: NA; CDR3 length: 14; D gene: NA; V gene: TRBV18; CDR3 protein: CASSPRQGSSPLHF; CDR3 DNA: TGTGCCAGCTCACCACGCCAGGGGAGTTCACCCCTCCACTTT
J gene: TRBJ2-1; clone size: NA; CDR3 length: 20; D gene: TRBD2; V gene: TRBV10-3; CDR3 protein: CAISESIGAGGSPSYNEQFF; CDR3 DNA: TGTGCCATCAGTGAGTCGATAGGGGCGGGGGGGTCCCCCTCCTACAATGAGCAGTTCTTC
J gene: TRBJ2-2; clone size: NA; CDR3 length: 13; D gene: NA; V gene: TRBV5-8; CDR3 protein: CASSPDRGGELFF; CDR3 DNA: TGTGCCAGCAGCCCGGACCGGGGAGGGGAGCTGTTTTTT
J gene: TRBJ1-2; clone size: NA; CDR3 length: 19; D gene: NA; V gene: TRBV30; CDR3 protein: CAWSTPPVGALPTNYGYTF; CDR3 DNA: TGTGCCTGGAGTACCCCTCCAGTCGGGGCCCTACCGACTAACTATGGCTACACCTTC
J gene: TRBJ2-3; clone size: NA; CDR3 length: 19; D gene: TRBD2; V gene: TRBV11-2; CDR3 protein: CASSFRGAGGPLETDTQYF; CDR3 DNA: TGTGCCAGCAGCTTCCGGGGAGCGGGGGGCCCCCTTGAGACAGATACGCAGTATTTT
J gene: TRBJ2-1; clone size: NA; CDR3 length: 18; D gene: TRBD2; V gene: TRBV4-2; CDR3 protein: CASSQDFNIAGGLSGQFF; CDR3 DNA: TGTGCCAGCAGCCAAGATTTCAATATAGCGGGAGGACTCAGCGGGCAGTTCTTC
J gene: TRBJ2-3; clone size: NA; CDR3 length: 15; D gene: NA; V gene: TRBV5-1; CDR3 protein: CASSLWGSNTDTQYF; CDR3 DNA: TGCGCCAGCAGTTTGTGGGGGTCTAACACAGATACGCAGTATTTT
J gene: TRBJ2-5; clone size: once; CDR3 length: 13; D gene: NA; V gene: TRBV28; CDR3 protein: CASSLAIQETQYF; CDR3 DNA: TGTGCCAGCAGTTTGGCTATCCAAGAGACCCAGTACTTC
J gene: TRBJ2-6; clone size: NA; CDR3 length: 17; D gene: NA; V gene: TRBV12-5; CDR3 protein: CASGLPGLRSGANVLTF; CDR3 DNA: TGTGCTAGTGGTTTACCCGGGCTCCGCTCTGGGGCCAACGTCCTGACTTTC
J gene: TRBJ2-7; clone size: NA; CDR3 length: 13; D gene: NA; V gene: TRBV15; CDR3 protein: CATSREGPYEQYF; CDR3 DNA: TGTGCCACCAGCAGAGAAGGGCCCTACGAGCAGTACTTC
J gene: TRBJ1-1; clone size: once; CDR3 length: 15; D gene: NA; V gene: TRBV19; CDR3 protein: CASSIWGERGTEAFF; CDR3 DNA: TGTGCCAGTAGTATTTGGGGGGAGAGGGGCACTGAAGCTTTCTTT
J gene: TRBJ2-5; clone size: NA; CDR3 length: 16; D gene: TRBD1; V gene: TRBV27; CDR3 protein: CASKPSEDRGWETQYF; CDR3 DNA: TGTGCCAGCAAACCCTCAGAGGACAGGGGATGGGAGACCCAGTACTTC
J gene: TRBJ1-2; clone size: once; CDR3 length: 13; D gene: TRBD1; V gene: TRBV7-9; CDR3 protein: CASSWGQGGGYTF; CDR3 DNA: TGTGCCAGCAGCTGGGGACAGGGAGGTGGCTACACCTTC
J gene: TRBJ2-7; clone size: NA; CDR3 length: 15; D gene: NA; V gene: TRBV9; CDR3 protein: CASSLDYFSTYEQYF; CDR3 DNA: TGTGCCAGCAGCCTAGACTATTTCAGCACCTACGAGCAGTACTTC
J gene: TRBJ1-1; clone size: NA; CDR3 length: 12; D gene: NA; V gene: TRBV19; CDR3 protein: CASSPPTGVAFF; CDR3 DNA: TGTGCCAGTAGTCCCCCGACAGGCGTGGCTTTCTTT
J gene: TRBJ2-7; clone size: NA; CDR3 length: 13; D gene: TRBD1; V gene: TRBV27; CDR3 protein: CETRDRGLYEQYF; CDR3 DNA: TGTGAAACCCGGGACAGGGGGCTGTACGAGCAGTACTTC
J gene: TRBJ1-1; clone size: NA; CDR3 length: 16; D gene: TRBD1; V gene: TRBV5-4; CDR3 protein: CASSLNRQGRRDEAFF; CDR3 DNA: TGTGCCAGCAGCCTAAACCGACAGGGTAGAAGGGATGAAGCTTTCTTT
J gene: TRBJ1-2; clone size: NA; CDR3 length: 13; D gene: TRBD1; V gene: TRBV28; CDR3 protein: CASRITGGYGYTF; CDR3 DNA: TGTGCCAGCAGGATAACAGGGGGCTATGGCTACACCTTC
J gene: TRBJ2-7; clone size: NA; CDR3 length: 15; D gene: TRBD1; V gene: TRBV5-6; CDR3 protein: CASRPTGGTSYEQYF; CDR3 DNA: TGTGCCAGCAGACCTACAGGGGGCACATCCTACGAGCAGTACTTC
J gene: TRBJ1-3; clone size: NA; CDR3 length: 15; D gene: NA; V gene: TRBV3-1/TRBV3-2; CDR3 protein: CASSQLMSGEATIYF; CDR3 DNA: TGTGCCAGCAGCCAATTAATGTCTGGGGAAGCCACCATATATTTT
J gene: TRBJ2-3; clone size: NA; CDR3 length: 15; D gene: NA; V gene: TRBV5-1; CDR3 protein: CASSHGRSPTDTQYF; CDR3 DNA: TGCGCCAGCAGCCACGGGAGAAGCCCCACAGATACGCAGTATTTT
J gene: TRBJ1-4; clone size: NA; CDR3 length: 16; D gene: TRBD1; V gene: TRBV19; CDR3 protein: CASSTQGGLKRTELFF; CDR3 DNA: TGTGCCAGTAGTACCCAAGGGGGCCTGAAGCGGACAGAACTGTTTTTT